This T cell receptor beta chain was identified during a study of T cell responses to AZD1222 COVID-19 vaccine. Whole-study results and caveats: It should be noted that donors were predominantly white British and more often female, and clonal diversity was possibly underestimated. Dominant CD4 TCR responses targeted spike regions 160-218 and 743-854. Only a handful of individuals given AZD1222 were seropositive at baseline.

TCRdb's table, derived via immunoSEQ multiplex PCR, lists solely in-frame clones and lacks some. Of about 130,000 clones in the sample, approximately 88% were seen once. Germline V gene sequence: CDR1 SGHRS, CDR2 YFSETQ. V shed 5 bases and J shed 2 bases, with 11 bases lying between them. CDR3 length: 13 amino acids. Note on this clone: Antigen: not known.

The receptor was isolated from an adult who received the AZD1222 COVID-19 vaccine. The rearrangement joins TRBV5-1 to TRBJ2-7; D call uncertain. Source: peripheral blood, taken 28 days after the second AZD1222 dose. CDR3 in DNA: TGCGCCAGCAGATACGCGACCACCTACGAGCAGTACTTC. It yields the protein CASRYATTYEQYF.